This T cell receptor beta chain was sequenced in a study of beta chain features in type 1 diabetes. Study-level findings and limits: Type 1 diabetes patients had TCRB CDR3s that were shorter (moderately but significantly so) in all four CD4+ subsets.

cDNA synthesis used the whole RNA isolate, giving expressed TCRB sequences. Regulatory, naive and central memory T cell samples averaged about 3.57 million reads. Only in-frame clones appear in the TCRdb table, and some are missing; sequencing was by immunoSEQ multiplex PCR. The sample shows about 150,000 clones, around a tenth of them seen only once. With V trimmed by 5 bases and J by 4 bases, 11 bases remained unmatched. CDR1 and CDR2 (germline): SGHVS, FQNEAQ. The CDR3 totals 16 residues. This clone was picked up one time. As yet, its antigen is unknown. The chain carries TRBV7-8 and TRBJ2-3, with 8 bases lining up with TRBD1. The sequencing input was central memory CD4+ T cells from blood. This TCR came from a man younger than 45 with type 1 diabetes. CDR3 protein: CASSQYGQGGADTQYF. The CDR3 DNA follows: TGTGCCAGCAGCCAATACGGACAGGGAGGCGCAGATACGCAGTATTTT.